This record looks at one T cell receptor beta chain sequence and its context. Per the authors' pipeline: Estimation of nucleated cell counts was performed using reference gene primer amplification. Sequencing used immunoSEQ multiplex PCR; TCRdb keeps in-frame clones, though not all of them. V and J calls and clone size are those listed in that table; D and trimming were worked out from the DNA. The data show under 250,000 clones, under 90% seen once. The data stem from a study of blood T cell repertoires in COVID-19. Study at large: Sites in the United States, Italy and Spain provided acute and convalescent COVID-19 samples. In each case, the material was cDNA or gDNA derived from T cells, B-cell-depleted T cells, or PBMCs.

From germline, CDR1 is MGHRA and CDR2 YSYEKL. V was clipped by 2 bases and J by 1 base, with 15 bases between them. The CDR3 spans 17 residues. Input material: peripheral blood. The sequence came from a man in his 60s who had recovered from COVID-19. The V call is TRBV4-1, the J call TRBJ1-5; perhaps TRBD1 as D (6 bases). The CDR3 DNA reads TGCGCCAGCAGCCAACACATCAGGGGTGGGAGCAATCAGCCCCAGCATTTT. Amino acids: CASSQHIRGGSNQPQHF.